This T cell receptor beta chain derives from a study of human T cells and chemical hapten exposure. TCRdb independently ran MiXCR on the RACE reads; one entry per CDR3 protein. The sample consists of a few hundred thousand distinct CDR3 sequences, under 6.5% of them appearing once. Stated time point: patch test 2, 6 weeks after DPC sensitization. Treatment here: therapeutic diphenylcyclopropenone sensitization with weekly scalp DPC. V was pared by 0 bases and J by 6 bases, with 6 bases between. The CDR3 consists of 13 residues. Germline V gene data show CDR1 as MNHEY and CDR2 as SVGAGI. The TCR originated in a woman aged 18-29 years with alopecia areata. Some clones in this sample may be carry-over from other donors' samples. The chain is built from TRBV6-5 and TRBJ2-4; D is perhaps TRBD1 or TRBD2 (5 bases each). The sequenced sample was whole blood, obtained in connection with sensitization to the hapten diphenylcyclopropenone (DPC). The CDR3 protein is CASSYSRGNIQYF. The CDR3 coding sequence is TGTGCCAGCAGTTACTCGAGGGGAAACATTCAGTACTTC.